The sequence of this T cell receptor beta chain was determined in a study of cytotoxic CD8 clonotypes in ibrutinib-treated CLL (dated by TCRdb to the early 2020s). General notes on the study: The cohort was composed of under 12 relapsed/refractory and roughly 14 treatment-naive patients; IGHV unmutated status was identified in around 17 patients. Partial responses were observed in some 24 patients and complete responses in 2; after a median follow-up of around 64 months, remission was maintained in approximately 15 patients and progression was observed in approximately 12. Response samples were obtained after a median of approximately twelve months of treatment, with a range of about 6 to 36 months. Samples averaged approximately 260,000 productive templates and 94,082 productive rearrangements. Longitudinal samples were available for about 30% of the roughly 86 trial participants. Cryopreserved peripheral blood mononuclear cells were collected before treatment, at response, and at either disease progression or sustained remission. Patients were still on ibrutinib when every remission and progressive disease sample was collected.

Paper-wide results and their limitations: An increase in clonality was observed at ibrutinib response, with clonality remaining stable during sustained remission and falling back toward baseline at progression. Sampling times were not matched between patients in sustained remission and patients whose disease was progressing, and lymph node repertoires were not examined. Public clonotypes were rare and either shrank or stayed stable during treatment, and the rise in clonality at ibrutinib response reflected expansion of private clonotypes. Baseline clonality was found to be higher than that of age-matched healthy donors and was strongly correlated with circulating CD8+ T-cell counts.

What the time point label conveys for this sample: progressive disease on ibrutinib. For TCR beta library preparation, roughly 2.2 micrograms of genomic DNA were isolated from cryopreserved PBMCs. Longitudinal blood samples from CLL patients receiving ibrutinib monotherapy were subjected to high-throughput TCR beta sequencing. The patients took part in an open-label, single-center phase 2 trial of ibrutinib monotherapy. In regard to this clone: There is no known antigen for this receptor. Base qualities are not provided; no much larger clone lies one nucleotide away.

Each clonotype received, on average, around 9.6x coverage in deep resolution sequencing performed on a MiSeq, where the target depth lay between 1 in 1 million and 1 in 200,000 T cells. TCR beta libraries were generated with the immunoSEQ hsTCRB Kit. The authors processed their data as follows. Data were analyzed with ImmunoSEQ Data Assistant and ImmunoSEQ Analyzer, with V, D and J genes assigned per IMGT definitions. Clonality, which ranges from 0 to 1, was calculated by subtracting the normalized Shannon entropy of productive rearrangement frequencies from one. Only overrepresented clonotypes making up at least 0.05% of the repertoire of each patient were included in the public clonotype analysis. Thirteen age-matched healthy donor repertoires from immuneACCESS were used as controls for clonality. Held by TCRdb, this immuneACCESS table contains in-frame sequences only and omits some clones. Under half of the omission traces to an unresolved V gene where checked; the cause of the rest is unknown. The DNA was the basis for D and trimming; V, J and clone size are from that table. The sample table records 12,000 or so clones; 81% of these occur just once. The ten largest account for roughly 20% of the sample.

Taken from the germline V gene (reference sequence), the CDR1 and CDR2 loops are SEHNR and FQNEAQ. Trimming removed 3 bases from V and 1 base from J, leaving 6 bases between the germline ends. Including the terminal cysteine and phenylalanine, the CDR3 comprises 13 residues. Kept here is only the CDR3 DNA, which spans 39 bases and is read in frame from base 1. The sequence joins TRBV7-9 to TRBJ2-5; the D gene is not confidently resolved. This receptor was obtained from a human donor with chronic lymphocytic leukemia. Specimen: PBMCs, collected at disease progression, from a patient treated with ibrutinib. The encoded CDR3 is CASSFVPQETQYF. The DNA sequence is TGTGCCAGCAGCTTCGTCCCCCAAGAGACCCAGTACTTC.